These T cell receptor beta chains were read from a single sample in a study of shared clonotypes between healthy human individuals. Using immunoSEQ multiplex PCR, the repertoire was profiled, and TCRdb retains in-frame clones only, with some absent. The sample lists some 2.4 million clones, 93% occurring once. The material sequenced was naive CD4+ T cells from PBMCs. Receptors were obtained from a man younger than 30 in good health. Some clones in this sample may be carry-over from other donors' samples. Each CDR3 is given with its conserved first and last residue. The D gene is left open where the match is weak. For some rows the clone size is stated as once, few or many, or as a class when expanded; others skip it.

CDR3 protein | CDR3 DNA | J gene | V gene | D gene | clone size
CASSLDRAGELFF | TGCGCCAGCAGCTTGGACAGGGCCGGGGAGCTGTTTTTT | TRBJ2-2 | TRBV5-1 | . | .
CASSRPGARLGGYTF | TGTGCCAGCAGTAGACCCGGGGCCCGTCTTGGAGGCTACACCTTC | TRBJ1-2 | TRBV28 | . | .
CASARSSGNTIYF | TGTGCCAGTGCTAGGAGCTCTGGAAACACCATATATTTT | TRBJ1-3 | TRBV2 | . | .
CASSFGGPVTSGELFF | TGTGCCAGCAGTTTCGGAGGGCCGGTTACTTCCGGGGAGCTGTTTTTT | TRBJ2-2 | TRBV7-3 | . | .
CASSERGSNQPQHF | TGTGCCAGCAGCGAACGGGGAAGCAATCAGCCCCAGCATTTT | TRBJ1-5 | TRBV9 | . | .
CASSYDGNQPQHF | TGTGCCAGCAGCTACGACGGTAATCAGCCCCAGCATTTT | TRBJ1-5 | TRBV11-2 | . | .
CASSSWGELAGVYEQYF | TGCGCCAGCAGCTCTTGGGGGGAACTAGCGGGAGTCTACGAGCAGTACTTC | TRBJ2-7 | TRBV5-1 | TRBD2 | .
CASTMGAVGELFF | TGTGCCAGCACCATGGGGGCCGTCGGGGAGCTGTTTTTT | TRBJ2-2 | TRBV28 | . | .
CASSTPSRKPYEQYF | TGTGCCAGCAGCACCCCTAGCCGAAAACCCTACGAGCAGTACTTC | TRBJ2-7 | TRBV27 | . | .
CASSVGQGYGYTF | TGTGCCAGCAGCGTCGGACAGGGGTATGGCTACACCTTC | TRBJ1-2 | TRBV14 | TRBD1 | .
CASSLDRGNSPLHF | TGTGCCAGCAGCTTGGACAGGGGAAATTCACCCCTCCACTTT | TRBJ1-6 | TRBV5-4 | TRBD1 | .
CASSRDRGWEQYF | TGTGCCAGCAGCCGGGACAGGGGGTGGGAGCAGTACTTC | TRBJ2-7 | TRBV7-2 | TRBD1 | .
CASSPRGRQGHTEAFF | TGTGCCAGCAGCCCCCGCGGCCGACAGGGCCACACTGAAGCTTTCTTT | TRBJ1-1 | TRBV9 | TRBD1 | .
CASGPWGGLSTDTQYF | TGTGCCAGCGGACCTTGGGGGGGTCTAAGCACAGATACGCAGTATTTT | TRBJ2-3 | TRBV5-8 | TRBD2 | .
CASSIPVGGSTEAFF | TGCGCCAGCAGCATACCGGTCGGGGGAAGCACTGAAGCTTTCTTT | TRBJ1-1 | TRBV5-1 | . | few
CASSPPGLSDEQYF | TGTGCCAGCAGCCCCCCGGGCCTTTCCGACGAGCAGTACTTC | TRBJ2-7 | TRBV7-6 | . | .
CAGGEQGAPSQETQYF | TGTGCCGGGGGGGAACAGGGGGCACCCTCCCAAGAGACCCAGTACTTC | TRBJ2-5 | TRBV7-9 | TRBD1 | .
CASRNSNQPQHF | TGTGCCAGCAGGAATAGCAATCAGCCCCAGCATTTT | TRBJ1-5 | TRBV28 | . | .
CSALARNIQYF | TGCAGTGCTCTAGCGCGGAACATTCAGTACTTC | TRBJ2-4 | TRBV20-1 | . | .
CASSLDGELNTEAFF | TGCGCCAGCAGCTTGGACGGGGAGTTGAACACTGAAGCTTTCTTT | TRBJ1-1 | TRBV5-1 | . | .
CAGSPTPERPETQYF | TGTGCCGGCAGCCCAACCCCGGAGAGACCTGAGACCCAGTACTTC | TRBJ2-5 | TRBV11-2 | . | .
CASSGQVSTDTQYF | TGCGCCAGCAGCGGACAGGTCAGCACAGATACGCAGTATTTT | TRBJ2-3 | TRBV10-1 | TRBD1 | .
CASSLIGVHTEAFF | TGCGCCAGCAGCTTGATAGGGGTCCACACTGAAGCTTTCTTT | TRBJ1-1 | TRBV5-1 | . | .
CASSEEFTGELFF | TGTGCCAGCAGTGAAGAGTTCACCGGGGAGCTGTTTTTT | TRBJ2-2 | TRBV2 | . | .
CASSVSSTGELFF | TGTGCCAGCAGCGTATCTAGCACCGGGGAGCTGTTTTTT | TRBJ2-2 | TRBV9 | . | few
CAWSAFDAGELFF | TGTGCCTGGAGTGCCTTTGATGCCGGGGAGCTGTTTTTT | TRBJ2-2 | TRBV30 | . | .
CACQGALNQPQHF | TGTGCCTGTCAAGGGGCCCTAAATCAGCCCCAGCATTTT | TRBJ1-5 | TRBV30 | . | .
CASTRARAGADTQYF | TGCGCCAGCACGCGGGCCCGGGCTGGCGCAGATACGCAGTATTTT | TRBJ2-3 | TRBV5-1 | . | .
CASSSKITTYEQYF | TGTGCCAGCAGTTCAAAGATTACAACCTACGAGCAGTACTTC | TRBJ2-7 | TRBV6-6 | . | .
CASSPQGGRTGELFF | TGTGCCAGCAGCCCGCAGGGTGGGCGGACCGGGGAGCTGTTTTTT | TRBJ2-2 | TRBV7-9 | . | .
CASSNRLLRRTYEQYF | TGCGCCAGCAGCAACAGATTACTAAGAAGGACGTACGAGCAGTACTTC | TRBJ2-7 | TRBV4-1 | . | .
CASSVGPGNSGNTIYF | TGTGCCAGCAGCGTAGGACCAGGGAACTCTGGAAACACCATATATTTT | TRBJ1-3 | TRBV9 | . | .
CASRGPRGRGTGELFF | TGTGCCAGCAGGGGGCCCCGGGGTCGAGGCACCGGGGAGCTGTTTTTT | TRBJ2-2 | TRBV5-6 | . | .
CSAGGGATDTQYF | TGCAGCGCCGGGGGGGGAGCGACAGATACGCAGTATTTT | TRBJ2-3 | TRBV29-1 | TRBD2 | .
CASREIRGEKLFF | TGTGCCAGCAGGGAGATTCGGGGTGAAAAACTGTTTTTT | TRBJ1-4 | TRBV6-1 | . | .
CASSAGLVGSETQYF | TGTGCCAGCAGCGCAGGACTAGTGGGAAGCGAGACCCAGTACTTC | TRBJ2-5 | TRBV7-8 | TRBD2 | .
CASSESFVGDHLNTEAFF | TGTGCCAGCAGTGAAAGTTTTGTGGGGGACCACTTGAACACTGAAGCTTTCTTT | TRBJ1-1 | TRBV6-1 | . | .
CAWSPAVMNTEAFF | TGTGCCTGGAGCCCAGCAGTCATGAACACTGAAGCTTTCTTT | TRBJ1-1 | TRBV30 | . | .
CASSQAISYEQYF | TGTGCCAGCAGCCAAGCCATATCCTACGAGCAGTACTTC | TRBJ2-7 | TRBV4-2 | . | .
CASSPGTEDEKLFF | TGCGCCAGCAGCCCGGGGACGGAGGATGAAAAACTGTTTTTT | TRBJ1-4 | TRBV5-1 | . | .
CASSLVVAGGTEAFF | TGTGCCAGCAGCTTGGTGGTTGCGGGGGGGACTGAAGCTTTCTTT | TRBJ1-1 | TRBV5-5 | . | .